Listed below are T cell receptor beta chains from one sample, sequenced in a study of blood T cell repertoires in COVID-19. The table came from immunoSEQ multiplex PCR; TCRdb's copy has only in-frame clones and leaves some out. Found here are approximately 260,000 clones, over 75% of them singletons; the top ten hold roughly 10%. The sequenced material came from peripheral blood. Every receptor here comes from a woman aged 70-85 years with COVID-19, enrolled during active disease. The CDR3 runs from the conserved cysteine through the conserved F or W. The D gene is left open where the match is weak. Not every row has a clone size; where given, it reads once, few, many or a size class.

J gene,V gene,D gene,clone size,CDR3 DNA,CDR3 protein
TRBJ1-5,TRBV15,TRBD1,.,TGTGCCACCTCTGAGGGGGCCGAGGAGGGTCAGCCCCAGCATTTT,CATSEGAEEGQPQHF
TRBJ1-1,TRBV4-3,.,.,TGCGCCAGCAGCGATACGGGCACTGAAGCTTTCTTT,CASSDTGTEAFF
TRBJ2-7,TRBV6-5,TRBD1,.,TGTGCCAGCAGGACCGGGACAGGGGGTTTATACGAGCAGTACTTC,CASRTGTGGLYEQYF
TRBJ1-1,TRBV7-2,.,.,TGTGCCAGCAGCTTAAGATCGGAGGAGGTTCTCAACACTGAAGCTTTCTTT,CASSLRSEEVLNTEAFF
TRBJ1-1,TRBV6-5,TRBD1,.,TGTGCCAGCAGTTACTCCGAGACAGGGTATGAAGCTTTCTTT,CASSYSETGYEAFF
TRBJ1-1,TRBV5-1,.,.,TGCGCCAGCAGCTGGGAACCCGGGACACCCAGAGAGAACACTGAAGCTTTCTTT,CASSWEPGTPRENTEAFF
TRBJ1-6,TRBV5-1,TRBD1,.,TGCGCCAGCAGCACCTCCGGGACAGGGGTCTCACCCCTCCACTTT,CASSTSGTGVSPLHF
TRBJ2-5,TRBV7-6,.,once,TGTGCCAGCAGCCCATGGCGGCAGGGGATTGAGACCCAGTACTTC,CASSPWRQGIETQYF
TRBJ1-1,TRBV7-2,.,once,TGTGCCAGCAGCTTAACCAGGGTGGACACTGAAGCTTTCTTT,CASSLTRVDTEAFF
TRBJ2-1,TRBV11-3,.,.,TGTGCCAGCAGCTTAGAGTGGGGCAAGAATGAGCAGTTCTTC,CASSLEWGKNEQFF
TRBJ1-2,TRBV10-3,.,.,TGTGCCATCAGTGACTCACGGGAGGGAGGCAAAAAGGGCTACACCTTC,CAISDSREGGKKGYTF
TRBJ1-6,TRBV4-2,TRBD1,.,TGTGCCAGCAGCCCACAGACAGGGGCAAATTCACCCCTCCACTTT,CASSPQTGANSPLHF
TRBJ2-1,TRBV28,TRBD2,.,TGTGCCAGCAGGGCCTTCGGGACTAGCGGCAACAATGAGCAGTTCTTC,CASRAFGTSGNNEQFF
TRBJ2-1,TRBV30,TRBD2,.,TGTGCCTGGAGCGCTAGCGGGAGGGGCGACGGAGAGCAGTTCTTC,CAWSASGRGDGEQFF
TRBJ1-1,TRBV6-5,.,.,TGTGCCAGCAGTTTAGACTACTTTGGAGGCACTGAAGCTTTCTTT,CASSLDYFGGTEAFF
TRBJ2-7,TRBV7-8,.,once,TGTGCCAGCAGCAGGAACAGGGACTCCTACGAGCAGTACTTC,CASSRNRDSYEQYF
TRBJ2-3,TRBV3-1/TRBV3-2,.,.,TGTGCCAGCAGCCAAGATCACCAGGGCACAGATACGCAGTATTTT,CASSQDHQGTDTQYF
TRBJ2-7,TRBV11-2,.,.,TGTGCCAGCAGTAACTCTGGGAGAGGGAACGAGCAGTACTTC,CASSNSGRGNEQYF
TRBJ2-3,TRBV7-2,.,.,TGTGCCAGCAGCGCGACTAGGAGCACAGATACGCAGTATTTT,CASSATRSTDTQYF
TRBJ1-1,TRBV27,.,.,TGTGCCAGCAGTGGGGGACACGGGTGGGGCACTGAAGCTTTCTTT,CASSGGHGWGTEAFF
TRBJ1-5,TRBV5-1,TRBD1,few,TGCGCCAGCAGCGTCGACAGGGATCAGCCCCAGCATTTT,CASSVDRDQPQHF
TRBJ2-5,TRBV24-1,TRBD2,.,TGTGCCACCAGTGATTTCGGTGGGAGGGGAATTGAGACCCAGTACTTC,CATSDFGGRGIETQYF
TRBJ1-2,TRBV28,.,.,TGTGCCAGCAGTTTTGGCAGGGTGGCTGGCTACACCTTC,CASSFGRVAGYTF
TRBJ2-4,TRBV6-4,.,.,TGTGCCAGCAAGCCCTATTTACTAGCCAAAAACATTCAGTACTTC,CASKPYLLAKNIQYF
TRBJ1-1,TRBV5-1,.,.,TGCGCCAGCAGACTAGGCGGCGAGAACACTGAAGCTTTCTTT,CASRLGGENTEAFF
TRBJ1-1,TRBV5-1,TRBD1,.,TGCGCCAGCAGCTTGGGAGGGACAGGGACTGAAGCTTTCTTT,CASSLGGTGTEAFF
TRBJ2-3,TRBV6-4,TRBD2,.,TGTGCCAGCAGGCCAACTAGCGGGAGTGCAGATACGCAGTATTTT,CASRPTSGSADTQYF
TRBJ1-1,TRBV3-1/TRBV3-2,.,.,TGTGCCAGCAGCCTGCCGGGGGGTGGCACTGAAGCTTTCTTT,CASSLPGGGTEAFF
TRBJ2-7,TRBV20-1,.,.,TGCAGTGCTAGTCCTGGCGGGAATGCCTACGAGCAGTACTTC,CSASPGGNAYEQYF
TRBJ2-7,TRBV7-2,.,.,TGTGCCAGCAGCTTAAGGGCAGGGTTCGACGACGAGCAGTACTTC,CASSLRAGFDDEQYF
TRBJ2-7,TRBV13,.,.,TGTGCCAGCAGCCCTAGGGGGGGGACATATCTCTACGAGCAGTACTTC,CASSPRGGTYLYEQYF
TRBJ2-1,TRBV19,TRBD2,.,TGTGCCAGTAGTATAACCCTAGCGGGTTACAATGAGCAGTTCTTC,CASSITLAGYNEQFF
TRBJ2-7,TRBV3-1/TRBV3-2,.,.,TGTGCCAGCAGCCAAGATTTCAGGGGCGAGCAGTACTTC,CASSQDFRGEQYF
TRBJ2-7,TRBV28,.,.,TGTGCCAGCAGCGGCAGGATCCCCTACGAGCAGTACTTC,CASSGRIPYEQYF
TRBJ1-4,TRBV10-3,.,once,TGTGCCATCACGGCGGCACCTAATGAAAAACTGTTTTTT,CAITAAPNEKLFF
TRBJ1-1,TRBV29-1,.,once,TGCAGCGTTGGGGTTAGAGGTGAAGCTTTCTTT,CSVGVRGEAFF
TRBJ2-1,TRBV4-1,TRBD2,.,TGCGCCAGCAGCCAAGATGGAGCTAGCGGAATATATGAGCAGTTCTTC,CASSQDGASGIYEQFF
TRBJ1-4,TRBV10-3,.,.,TGTGCCATCAGTGAGGGGCGCCGCAGTGAAAAACTGTTTTTT,CAISEGRRSEKLFF
TRBJ1-2,TRBV5-1,.,.,TGCGCCAGCAGCTTGGCGAGTGGCAGGTTGGCGGGTGGCTACACCTTC,CASSLASGRLAGGYTF
TRBJ2-5,TRBV6-5,TRBD2,.,TGTGCCAGCAGTCGCTCTACTAGCGGGAGGGCCCAGTACTTC,CASSRSTSGRAQYF
TRBJ2-1,TRBV5-1,TRBD2,.,TGCGCCAGCAGCGTCCTAGCGGGAGGCAACAATGAGCAGTTCTTC,CASSVLAGGNNEQFF
TRBJ1-2,TRBV12-2,.,.,TGTGCAAGTCGCTTAGTCAGTTATGGCTACACCTTC,CASRLVSYGYTF
TRBJ2-7,TRBV5-5,TRBD2,.,TGTGCCAGCAGCTTAAGCGGGAGGGCCGTCTACGAGCAGTACTTC,CASSLSGRAVYEQYF
TRBJ1-1,TRBV6-4,.,few,TGTGCCAGCAGTGAACAGGAAAACACTGAAGCTTTCTTT,CASSEQENTEAFF
TRBJ2-7,TRBV7-3,.,few,TGTGCCAGCAGCTTAATGCGAGTTGGGCACAACGAGCAGTACTTC,CASSLMRVGHNEQYF
TRBJ2-2,TRBV4-2,TRBD2,.,TGTGCCAGCAGCCAAGAAACGGGAGGGCCGAACACCGGGGAGCTGTTTTTT,CASSQETGGPNTGELFF
TRBJ2-1,TRBV11-2,.,.,TGTGCCAGCAGCTTAACGACCACTAGTTTGAGTGAGCAGTTCTTC,CASSLTTTSLSEQFF
TRBJ2-2,TRBV2,.,.,TGTGCCAGCTCACTACGGGGGAAAACCGGGGAGCTGTTTTTT,CASSLRGKTGELFF
TRBJ2-1,TRBV24-1,TRBD2,.,TGTGCCACCAGTGACTCCGGGACTAGGATGGACAATGAGCAGTTCTTC,CATSDSGTRMDNEQFF
TRBJ2-5,TRBV3-1/TRBV3-2,TRBD2,.,TGTGCCAGCAGCTGGACTAGCCGGGAGACCCAGTACTTC,CASSWTSRETQYF
TRBJ1-1,TRBV9,.,.,TGTGCCAGCAGCGCAGGGGCAGAAGCTTTCTTT,CASSAGAEAFF
TRBJ2-1,TRBV11-2,.,.,TGTGCCAGCAGCCCACGGAACAGTCTGGGCAATGAGCAGTTCTTC,CASSPRNSLGNEQFF
TRBJ1-3,TRBV6-5,.,.,TGTGCCAGCAGTTACGACGGGGGGCTTCTTGGAAACACCATATATTTT,CASSYDGGLLGNTIYF
TRBJ2-5,TRBV12-3/TRBV12-4,.,.,TGTGCCAGCAGTTTCGGGGGGCCAGAGACCCAGTACTTC,CASSFGGPETQYF
TRBJ1-2,TRBV28,.,.,TGTGCCAGCAGTACAGCATCGGACTCGGCGGGTTATGGCTACACCTTC,CASSTASDSAGYGYTF